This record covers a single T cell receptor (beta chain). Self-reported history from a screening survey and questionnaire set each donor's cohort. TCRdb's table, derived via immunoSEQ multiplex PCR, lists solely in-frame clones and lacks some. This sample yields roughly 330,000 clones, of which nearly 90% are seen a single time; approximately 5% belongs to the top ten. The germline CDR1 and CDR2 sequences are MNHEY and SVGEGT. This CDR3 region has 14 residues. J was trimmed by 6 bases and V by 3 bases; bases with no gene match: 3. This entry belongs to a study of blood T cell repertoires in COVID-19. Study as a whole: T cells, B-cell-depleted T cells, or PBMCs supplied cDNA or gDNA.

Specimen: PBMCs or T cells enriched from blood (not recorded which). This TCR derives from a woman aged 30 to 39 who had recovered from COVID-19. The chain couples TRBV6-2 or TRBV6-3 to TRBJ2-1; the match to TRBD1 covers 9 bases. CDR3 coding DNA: TGTGCCAGCAGTTATTCGACAGGGGGCAATGAGCAGTTCTTC. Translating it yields CASSYSTGGNEQFF.